These T cell receptor beta chains were read from a single sample in a study of cytomegalovirus exposure and HLA in healthy donors. Produced via immunoSEQ multiplex PCR; TCRdb's table is partial and in-frame only. The table has under 120,000 clones, roughly 85% seen once. The sample comprised PBMCs. The receptors come from a woman aged 40 to 55 in good health and CMV-seronegative. Both conserved end residues are part of each CDR3. D genes are given only for firm matches. The listing skips clone size in some rows; elsewhere it reads once, few, many or a size class.

v_gene: TRBV27; len: 15; j_gene: TRBJ1-5; abundance: -; d_gene: TRBD1; CDR3nt: TGTGCCAGCAGTTTTGGACAGGGCGCTGGGTGGCCCCAGCATTTT; CDR3aa: CASSFGQGAGWPQHF
v_gene: TRBV5-6; len: 15; j_gene: TRBJ2-7; abundance: -; d_gene: TRBD2; CDR3nt: TGTGCCAGCAGCTTGTCGGCGGGAGGGGCCTACGAGCAGTACTTC; CDR3aa: CASSLSAGGAYEQYF
v_gene: TRBV18; len: 14; j_gene: TRBJ2-1; abundance: -; d_gene: -; CDR3nt: TGTGCCAGCTCACCTTACGTGGCGGGGAATGAGCAGTTCTTC; CDR3aa: CASSPYVAGNEQFF
v_gene: TRBV5-1; len: 16; j_gene: TRBJ2-3; abundance: -; d_gene: TRBD1; CDR3nt: TGCGCCAGCAGCCGACAGGGGACGCTCCTCACAGATACGCAGTATTTT; CDR3aa: CASSRQGTLLTDTQYF
v_gene: TRBV18; len: 16; j_gene: TRBJ2-3; abundance: -; d_gene: TRBD1; CDR3nt: TGTGCCAGCTCACCACTATGGGACAGGGGTACGGATACGCAGTATTTT; CDR3aa: CASSPLWDRGTDTQYF
v_gene: TRBV15; len: 15; j_gene: TRBJ1-1; abundance: -; d_gene: -; CDR3nt: TGTGCCACCAGCAGAGATCCAAGGAGGAACACTGAAGCTTTCTTT; CDR3aa: CATSRDPRRNTEAFF
v_gene: TRBV19; len: 14; j_gene: TRBJ2-5; abundance: -; d_gene: TRBD2; CDR3nt: TGTGCCAGTAGCTTAGGGCCGGGGGGGGAGACCCAGTACTTC; CDR3aa: CASSLGPGGETQYF
v_gene: TRBV5-6; len: 15; j_gene: TRBJ1-2; abundance: few; d_gene: -; CDR3nt: TGTGCCAGCAGCTTGGCCAATTTGGGGGCAGACGGCTACACCTTC; CDR3aa: CASSLANLGADGYTF
v_gene: TRBV7-9; len: 15; j_gene: TRBJ2-7; abundance: -; d_gene: -; CDR3nt: TGTGCCAGCAGCTTATCGTTGAGCACGGGCTACGAGCAGTACTTC; CDR3aa: CASSLSLSTGYEQYF
v_gene: TRBV5-6; len: 14; j_gene: TRBJ2-7; abundance: once; d_gene: -; CDR3nt: TGTGCCAGCAGTTCTAGCCGGGTGGCCTACGAGCAGTACTTC; CDR3aa: CASSSSRVAYEQYF
v_gene: TRBV14; len: 15; j_gene: TRBJ1-2; abundance: -; d_gene: TRBD1; CDR3nt: TGTGCCAGCAGCCGAGAATCACAGGGGGGAGATGGCTACACCTTC; CDR3aa: CASSRESQGGDGYTF
v_gene: TRBV7-7; len: 16; j_gene: TRBJ2-1; abundance: -; d_gene: TRBD2; CDR3nt: TGTGCCAGCAGCTTAGAGCCTAGCGGGACGTACAATGAGCAGTTCTTC; CDR3aa: CASSLEPSGTYNEQFF
v_gene: TRBV29-1; len: 20; j_gene: TRBJ2-1; abundance: -; d_gene: TRBD1; CDR3nt: TGCAGCGTTGAAGGGCAAAGGGAACCTGACAGGGTTGTAAGGTACAATGAGCAGTTCTTC; CDR3aa: CSVEGQREPDRVVRYNEQFF
v_gene: TRBV6-5; len: 15; j_gene: TRBJ1-5; abundance: -; d_gene: -; CDR3nt: TGTGCCAGCAGCCCAGACAGGAGCGGGGATCAGCCCCAGCATTTT; CDR3aa: CASSPDRSGDQPQHF
v_gene: TRBV5-4; len: 14; j_gene: TRBJ1-1; abundance: few; d_gene: -; CDR3nt: TGTGCCAGCAGCTTCCCGGGAGGGAACACTGAAGCTTTCTTT; CDR3aa: CASSFPGGNTEAFF
v_gene: TRBV27; len: 17; j_gene: TRBJ2-3; abundance: -; d_gene: TRBD2; CDR3nt: TGTGCCAGCAGTTTCCGGACTAGTAGTACGGACACAGATACGCAGTATTTT; CDR3aa: CASSFRTSSTDTDTQYF
v_gene: TRBV5-1; len: 15; j_gene: TRBJ1-4; abundance: -; d_gene: TRBD1; CDR3nt: TGCGCCAGCAGCGGGGGACAGATTTTAAATGAAAAACTGTTTTTT; CDR3aa: CASSGGQILNEKLFF
v_gene: TRBV10-3; len: 13; j_gene: TRBJ1-4; abundance: once; d_gene: -; CDR3nt: TGTGCCATCAGTGGCCAGTTAAGTGAAAAACTGTTTTTT; CDR3aa: CAISGQLSEKLFF
v_gene: TRBV2; len: 16; j_gene: TRBJ1-4; abundance: -; d_gene: -; CDR3nt: TGTGCCAGCAGTCCCAGGGGAAGGGCGATAAATGAAAAACTGTTTTTT; CDR3aa: CASSPRGRAINEKLFF
v_gene: TRBV18; len: 16; j_gene: TRBJ1-3; abundance: -; d_gene: TRBD1; CDR3nt: TGTGCCAGCTCACGCACATCGACAGGGGCCGGAAACACCATATATTTT; CDR3aa: CASSRTSTGAGNTIYF
v_gene: TRBV7-9; len: 17; j_gene: TRBJ2-2; abundance: -; d_gene: TRBD1; CDR3nt: TGTTCCAGCAGCCGGTCAGGGGGCGATTGGAACACCGGGGAGCTGTTTTTT; CDR3aa: CSSSRSGGDWNTGELFF
v_gene: TRBV5-1; len: 13; j_gene: TRBJ1-1; abundance: -; d_gene: TRBD1; CDR3nt: TGCGCCAGCAGCTTAAACAGGGGTGGAGTAGCTTTCTTT; CDR3aa: CASSLNRGGVAFF
v_gene: TRBV7-9; len: 17; j_gene: TRBJ1-1; abundance: -; d_gene: TRBD1; CDR3nt: TGTGCCAGCAGCTTAACGGACAGGGATCGGTGGGACACTGAAGCTTTCTTT; CDR3aa: CASSLTDRDRWDTEAFF
v_gene: TRBV2; len: 13; j_gene: TRBJ1-1; abundance: once; d_gene: TRBD1; CDR3nt: TGTGCCAGCATTCAGGGGGCGCGCACTGAAGCTTTCTTT; CDR3aa: CASIQGARTEAFF
v_gene: TRBV9; len: 16; j_gene: TRBJ2-1; abundance: -; d_gene: TRBD2; CDR3nt: TGTGCCAGCAGCGCACATGGGACTAGCGATGGGAATGAGCAGTTCTTC; CDR3aa: CASSAHGTSDGNEQFF
v_gene: TRBV5-4; len: 17; j_gene: TRBJ2-3; abundance: -; d_gene: TRBD2; CDR3nt: TGTGCCAGCAGCTCGGGGGTAGCGGGGGGCCTCACAGATACGCAGTATTTT; CDR3aa: CASSSGVAGGLTDTQYF
v_gene: TRBV18; len: 14; j_gene: TRBJ1-2; abundance: -; d_gene: -; CDR3nt: TGTGCCAGCTCACCATTGACAGATGACTATGGCTACACCTTC; CDR3aa: CASSPLTDDYGYTF
v_gene: TRBV7-2; len: 15; j_gene: TRBJ2-3; abundance: -; d_gene: TRBD2; CDR3nt: TGTGCCAGCAGCATTAGCGGGGGGCTAACAGATACGCAGTATTTT; CDR3aa: CASSISGGLTDTQYF
v_gene: TRBV9; len: 14; j_gene: TRBJ2-2; abundance: -; d_gene: -; CDR3nt: TGTGCCAGCACCCCGGACACCGGCCCCGGGGAGCTGTTTTTT; CDR3aa: CASTPDTGPGELFF
v_gene: TRBV6-6; len: 15; j_gene: TRBJ1-6; abundance: -; d_gene: -; CDR3nt: TGTGCCAGCAGCCCACTTGGGACTTTAAACTCACCCCTCCACTTT; CDR3aa: CASSPLGTLNSPLHF
v_gene: TRBV5-6; len: 15; j_gene: TRBJ2-5; abundance: few; d_gene: -; CDR3nt: TGTGCCAGCAGCTTCCAGACAGAATTCCAAGAGACCCAGTACTTC; CDR3aa: CASSFQTEFQETQYF
v_gene: TRBV11-2; len: 15; j_gene: TRBJ2-2; abundance: -; d_gene: -; CDR3nt: TGTGCCAGCAGCTTCAGACAAGAAAACACCGGGGAGCTGTTTTTT; CDR3aa: CASSFRQENTGELFF
v_gene: TRBV4-1; len: 16; j_gene: TRBJ2-1; abundance: few; d_gene: TRBD2; CDR3nt: TGCGCCAGCACCACTAATAGCGGGGGCTCCTACAATGAGCAGTTCTTC; CDR3aa: CASTTNSGGSYNEQFF
v_gene: TRBV5-4; len: 15; j_gene: TRBJ2-7; abundance: few; d_gene: -; CDR3nt: TGTGCCAGCAGTCCCCAGGCAGGGGAGGGGTACGAGCAGTACTTC; CDR3aa: CASSPQAGEGYEQYF
v_gene: TRBV19; len: 14; j_gene: TRBJ1-2; abundance: -; d_gene: -; CDR3nt: TGTGCCAGTCAAATCACAGGGCTTAACTATGGCTACACCTTC; CDR3aa: CASQITGLNYGYTF
v_gene: TRBV5-4; len: 13; j_gene: TRBJ2-1; abundance: -; d_gene: -; CDR3nt: TGTGCCAGCAGCGCGGGACTTAACAATGAGCAGTTCTTC; CDR3aa: CASSAGLNNEQFF
v_gene: TRBV10-3; len: 13; j_gene: TRBJ1-1; abundance: -; d_gene: -; CDR3nt: TGTGCCATCAGTGAGTCGAGAAACACTGAAGCTTTCTTT; CDR3aa: CAISESRNTEAFF
v_gene: TRBV5-6; len: 14; j_gene: TRBJ2-7; abundance: -; d_gene: TRBD1; CDR3nt: TGTGCCAGCAGCAGACAGGGGCCATCCTACGAGCAGTACTTC; CDR3aa: CASSRQGPSYEQYF
v_gene: TRBV4-3; len: 14; j_gene: TRBJ1-2; abundance: -; d_gene: -; CDR3nt: TGCGCCAGCAGCCAAGATCGGGCGGGTGGGGGCTACACCTTC; CDR3aa: CASSQDRAGGGYTF
v_gene: TRBV7-2; len: 14; j_gene: TRBJ2-1; abundance: -; d_gene: TRBD2; CDR3nt: TGTGCCAGCAGCTTAGTGGCTAGCGGGCGTAAGCAGTTCTTC; CDR3aa: CASSLVASGRKQFF
v_gene: TRBV27; len: 13; j_gene: TRBJ2-1; abundance: -; d_gene: -; CDR3nt: TGTGCCAGCAGCAATGGGCAATTATCTGAGCAGTTCTTC; CDR3aa: CASSNGQLSEQFF
v_gene: TRBV4-3; len: 16; j_gene: TRBJ2-7; abundance: -; d_gene: TRBD2; CDR3nt: TGCGCCAGCAGCCAAGATTGGGTGGGAGGGTTCTACGAGCAGTACTTC; CDR3aa: CASSQDWVGGFYEQYF
v_gene: TRBV11-2; len: 11; j_gene: TRBJ2-7; abundance: -; d_gene: -; CDR3nt: TGTGCCAGCAGCTCATACAACGAGCAGTACTTC; CDR3aa: CASSSYNEQYF
v_gene: TRBV4-2; len: 12; j_gene: TRBJ1-2; abundance: -; d_gene: -; CDR3nt: TGTGCCAGCAGCCAAGCCGGCTATGGCTACACCTTC; CDR3aa: CASSQAGYGYTF
v_gene: TRBV7-8; len: 16; j_gene: TRBJ1-5; abundance: -; d_gene: TRBD1; CDR3nt: TGTGCCAGCAGCTTGGACCATTACAGGGGTAATCAGCCCCAGCATTTT; CDR3aa: CASSLDHYRGNQPQHF
v_gene: TRBV5-1; len: 13; j_gene: TRBJ2-7; abundance: -; d_gene: TRBD2; CDR3nt: TGCGCCAGTCGGGACTACCCCTCCTACGAGCAGTACTTC; CDR3aa: CASRDYPSYEQYF
v_gene: TRBV11-2; len: 13; j_gene: TRBJ1-1; abundance: -; d_gene: TRBD1; CDR3nt: TGTGCCAGCAGTTCCTACAGGGACAGTGAAGCTTTCTTT; CDR3aa: CASSSYRDSEAFF
v_gene: TRBV30; len: 17; j_gene: TRBJ2-1; abundance: -; d_gene: TRBD2; CDR3nt: TGTGCCTGGAATTTAGGCGGGGGGGCAAGGGCCTACAATGAGCAGTTCTTC; CDR3aa: CAWNLGGGARAYNEQFF
v_gene: TRBV2; len: 15; j_gene: TRBJ1-5; abundance: -; d_gene: -; CDR3nt: TGTGCCAGCAGTCCCCCCGGGACACTAAATCAGCCCCAGCATTTT; CDR3aa: CASSPPGTLNQPQHF
v_gene: TRBV9; len: 16; j_gene: TRBJ2-1; abundance: few; d_gene: -; CDR3nt: TGTGCCAGCAGCGTAGGGGCCGGTAGCTCCTACAATGAGCAGTTCTTC; CDR3aa: CASSVGAGSSYNEQFF
v_gene: TRBV10-3; len: 13; j_gene: TRBJ2-7; abundance: few; d_gene: -; CDR3nt: TGTGCCTCCCGTCCGGACACCGTCCGCGAGCAGTACTTC; CDR3aa: CASRPDTVREQYF
v_gene: TRBV5-1; len: 18; j_gene: TRBJ2-2; abundance: once; d_gene: TRBD2; CDR3nt: TGCGCCAGCACATCAGAAATAGCGGGGGCCCCGAACACCGGGGAGCTGTTTTTT; CDR3aa: CASTSEIAGAPNTGELFF
v_gene: TRBV28; len: 16; j_gene: TRBJ2-1; abundance: once; d_gene: -; CDR3nt: TGTGCCAGCAACAACTACGGGGTGCCCCGCTACAATGAGCAGTTCTTC; CDR3aa: CASNNYGVPRYNEQFF
v_gene: TRBV27; len: 18; j_gene: TRBJ2-3; abundance: -; d_gene: TRBD1; CDR3nt: TGTGCCAGCAGTTCACTAGGACAGGGGAGAACTAGCCCAGATACGCAGTATTTT; CDR3aa: CASSSLGQGRTSPDTQYF